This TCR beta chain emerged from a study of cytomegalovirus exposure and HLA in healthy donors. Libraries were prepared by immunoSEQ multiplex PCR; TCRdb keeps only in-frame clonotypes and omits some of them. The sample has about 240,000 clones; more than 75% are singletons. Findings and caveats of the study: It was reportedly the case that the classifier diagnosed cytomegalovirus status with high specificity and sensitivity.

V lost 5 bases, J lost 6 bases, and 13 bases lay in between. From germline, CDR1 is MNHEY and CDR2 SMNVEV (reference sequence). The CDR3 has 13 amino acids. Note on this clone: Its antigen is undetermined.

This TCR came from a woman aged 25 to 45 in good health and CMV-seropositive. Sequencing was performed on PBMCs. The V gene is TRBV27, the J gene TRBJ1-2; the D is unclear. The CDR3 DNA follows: TGTGCCAGCAGTCGCCCGGACTCCCATGGCTACACCTTC. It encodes CASSRPDSHGYTF.